These 27 T cell receptor beta chains were sequenced from one sample in a study of vaccination and CD4 T cells after COVID-19. As for time point: late sampling 161 to 241 days after vaccination in a few convalescent patients. TCRdb called the PCR reads again in MiXCR, with one record for every CDR3 protein. The sample lists about 29,000 distinct CDR3 sequences, more than 40% occurring once. Material: CD4+ T cells from blood, obtained about 7 months after SARS-CoV-2 vaccination. These receptors were collected from a human donor who had recovered from COVID-19.

This chain links TRBV27 with TRBJ2-5; 9 bases line up with TRBD1. With V trimmed by 8 bases and J by 5 bases, 15 bases remained unmatched. The germline V gene has CDR1 MNHEY and CDR2 SMNVEV (reference sequence). The CDR3 sequence is 16 residues long. CDR3 bases: TGTGCCAGCTGTTCATTGAAGACAGGGGGTGTGGAGACCCAGTACTTC. Protein: CASCSLKTGGVETQYF.

The genes are TRBV20-1 and TRBJ2-7, with a possible D match to TRBD2 (6 bases). Germline V CDR1 and CDR2: DFQATT, SNEGSKA (reference sequence). This CDR3 region has 13 residues. DNA of the CDR3: TGCAGGGGGCTAGCGTACCGTTCCTACGAGCAGTACTTC. Translation: CRGLAYRSYEQYF.

This clonotype is a singleton in its sample. With a much larger clone just one base away, this may be a read error. This chain connects TRBV29-1 to TRBJ2-5, with 10 bases aligning to TRBD2. CDR1 and CDR2 (germline): SQVTM, ANQGSEA. The CDR3 consists of 15 residues. CDR3 sequence (DNA): TGCGGCGTTGAAAGTTTCCCTAGCGGGAGTGAGACCCAGTACTTC. Amino acid sequence: CGVESFPSGSETQYF.

This clonotype was seen more than once but under ten times. V is TRBV28 and J is TRBJ2-5; D is possibly TRBD2 (5 bases). CDR3 length: 15 amino acids. CDR1 and CDR2 from the germline V gene are MDHEN and SYDVKM. V was pared by 5 bases and J by 1 base, with 14 bases between. Here the CDR3 DNA reads TGTGCCAGCAGTCCTGTGTCGGGATTCCAAGAGACCCAGTACTTC. Its protein is CASSPVSGFQETQYF.

The chain is built from TRBV5-1 and TRBJ1-1; 7 bases agree with TRBD1. With V trimmed by 4 bases and J by 6 bases, 15 bases remained unmatched. The CDR3 is 16 amino acids. Germline assignment: CDR1 SGHRS and CDR2 YFSETQ. In nucleotides, the CDR3 is TGCGCCAGCAGCCAAGCTCAGGGGGAGGGGCGGCCTGAAGCTTTCTTT. Protein sequence: CASSQAQGEGRPEAFF.

This clonotype was detected once. The chain recombines TRBV7-2 with TRBJ2-1; 8 nucleotides agree with TRBD2. V dropped 5 bases and J dropped 0; count of bases not matched to a gene: 6. This CDR3 region has 16 residues. In germline, CDR1 is SGHTA, CDR2 FQGNSA. The CDR3 DNA reads as TGTGCCAGCAGCCCGCCCAGCGGGAGCTCCTACAATGAGCAGTTCTTC. As protein: CASSPPSGSSYNEQFF.

V gene TRBV11-3 combines with J gene TRBJ1-1; possible D gene TRBD1, 6 bases. This CDR3 is built from 13 residues. The germline CDR1 and CDR2 sequences are SGHNT and YENEEA. Trimming removed 3 bases from V and 5 bases from J, with 10 bases in between. CDR3 loop: CASSFRGGTEAFF. DNA for the CDR3: TGTGCCAGCAGCTTTAGAGGGGGGACTGAAGCTTTCTTT.

The rearrangement uses TRBV7-3 and TRBJ2-7; TRBD2 is a possible D gene (6 bases). CDR1 SGHTA and CDR2 FQGTGA come from the germline V gene. V was pared by 1 base and J by 5 bases, with 15 bases between. CDR3 length equals 15 residues. The CDR3 bases are TGTGCCAGCAGCTTAATTGGCGGGACTCGGGACGAGCAGTACTTC. Protein product: CASSLIGGTRDEQYF.

V is TRBV5-4 and J is TRBJ1-1; D call uncertain. The CDR3 has 13 residues. Germline CDR1 and CDR2: SGHNT and YYREEE (reference sequence). V lost 1 base to trimming and J lost 1 base, with 5 bases between them. DNA of the CDR3: TGTGCCAGCAGCTTGTCAAGGAACACTGAAGCTTTCTTT. Amino acids: CASSLSRNTEAFF.

This clonotype turned up a few times. Compared with germline, one end of the junction differs, possibly owing to a read error. This chain uses TRBV4-1 with TRBJ1-2; D may be TRBD1 (5 bases). Germline CDR1 MGHRA, CDR2 YSYEKL. The CDR3 runs to 15 residues. In DNA form, the CDR3 reads TGCGCCAGCACCCAAAGGGGAGGGTACGACTATGGCTACACCTTC. Translating gives CASTQRGGYDYGYTF.

The chain joins TRBV6-5 to TRBJ1-2; perhaps TRBD1 as D (5 bases). The CDR3 covers 18 residues. Germline CDR1 is MNHEY and CDR2 is SVGAGI. V shed 0 bases and J shed 4 bases, with 21 bases lying between them. The CDR3: CASSYSIAGEKPPYGYTF. The CDR3 nucleotides are TGTGCCAGCAGTTACTCGATTGCGGGGGAGAAGCCGCCCTATGGCTACACCTTC.

The chain recombines TRBV20-1 with TRBJ2-3; possibly TRBD2 for D (5 bases). This CDR3 region has 13 residues. Germline V gene lookup returns CDR1 DFQATT and CDR2 SNEGSKA (reference sequence). V dropped 1 base and J dropped 7 bases, with 12 bases sitting between them. CDR3 in amino acids: CSARVPREYTQYF. DNA for the CDR3: TGCAGTGCTAGAGTCCCTAGGGAGTATACGCAGTATTTT.

This chain links TRBV7-8 with TRBJ1-5, with D hard to call. Between the trimmed V and J ends, which lost 5 bases and 7 bases, there was a span of 9 bases. The CDR3 runs 12 residues. Germline V gene sequence: CDR1 SGHVS, CDR2 FQNEAQ. This chain's CDR3 is CASSRPRQPQHF. In DNA form, the CDR3 reads TGTGCCAGCAGCCGGCCCCGGCAGCCCCAGCATTTT.

The J gene is TRBJ2-1, the V gene TRBV5-8; D might be TRBD1 or TRBD2, each matching 6 bases. Per the germline V gene, CDR1 is SGHTS and CDR2 is YDEGEE. This CDR3 comprises 17 residues. Trimming shortened V by 4 bases and J by 4 bases, and 21 bases separated the two germline ends. The CDR3 nucleotides read TGTGCCAGCAGCCCCGTGGGGGCGGGAAGGGGGTACAATGAGCAGTTCTTC. Encoded protein: CASSPVGAGRGYNEQFF.

The chain recombines TRBV7-2 with TRBJ2-7; tentative D call: TRBD1 (7 bases). With 2 bases removed from V and 3 bases from J, the gap between germline ends came to 17 bases. Per germline, CDR1 SGHTA and CDR2 FQGNSA. CDR3 length: 16 residues. CDR3 residues: CASSLLGRGAIYEQYF. CDR3 bases: TGTGCCAGCAGCTTACTCGGCAGGGGGGCGATCTACGAGCAGTACTTC. Full variable domain (rest looked up from reference TRBV7-2 and TRBJ2-7): GAGVSQSPSNKVTEKGKDVELRCDPISGHTALYWYRQSLGQGLEFLIYFQGNSAPDKSGLPSDRFSAERTGGSVSTLTIQRTQQEDSAVYLCASSLLGRGAIYEQYFGPGTRLTVT.

This clonotype was counted once. This chain uses TRBV6-2 or TRBV6-3 with TRBJ1-2; 7 bases agree with TRBD1. Germline V gives CDR1 MNHEY, CDR2 SVGEGT. The CDR3 spans 17 residues. V lost 5 bases to trimming and J lost 0 bases; unmatched junction nucleotides: 12. The DNA for the CDR3 is TGTGCCAGCAGTGACTTTCGGACAGGTTTATCTAACTATGGCTACACCTTC. The encoded protein is CASSDFRTGLSNYGYTF.

In nucleotides, the CDR3 is TGTGCCAGTAGTTCAGGGAAATACGAGCAGTACTTC. The encoded protein is CASSSGKYEQYF. This chain uses TRBV19 with TRBJ2-7; tentatively, D is TRBD1 (5 bases). The V end lost 5 bases, the J end lost 4 bases, and 9 bases lay between the germline ends. This CDR3 is 12 amino acids long. CDR1 is LNHDA, CDR2 SQIVND, per germline (reference sequence).

This chain links TRBV20-1 with TRBJ2-1, with 9 bases identical to TRBD2. Germline CDR1 is DFQATT and CDR2 is SNEGSKA (reference sequence). V shed 6 bases, J shed 7 bases, and the junction held 10 bases outside the gene matches. CDR3 length: 14 amino acids. The CDR3 protein is CSALGREGRNEQFF. CDR3 DNA: TGCAGTGCCTTGGGGCGGGAGGGCCGGAATGAGCAGTTCTTC.

The genes are TRBV19 and TRBJ2-4; the D is unclear. V lost 5 bases and J 3 bases, leaving 5 bases between the germline ends. The CDR3 length is 12 residues. Germline CDR1 reads LNHDA; CDR2 reads SQIVND (reference sequence). The CDR3 coding sequence is TGTGCCAGTAGTTGGGACAAAAACATTCAGTACTTC. It encodes CASSWDKNIQYF.

The chain is built from TRBV30 and TRBJ2-2; D is undetermined. V lost 4 bases and J 1 base, leaving 4 bases between the germline ends. CDR1 GTSNPN and CDR2 SVGIG come from the germline V gene (reference sequence). This CDR3 is 12 amino acids long. For the CDR3, the DNA is TGTGCCTGGACGGAGAACACCGGGGAGCTGTTTTTT. This gives the protein CAWTENTGELFF.

This clonotype was seen a handful of times. The CDR3 here is CASTWGTEAFF. CDR3 sequence (DNA): TGTGCCAGCACCTGGGGGACAGAAGCTTTCTTT. The chain is built from TRBV6-1 and TRBJ1-1; weak D call: TRBD1 (6 bases). Trimming removed 7 bases from V and 8 bases from J, with 11 bases in between. CDR3 length equals 11 residues. CDR1 MNHNS and CDR2 SASEGT come from the germline V gene.

This clonotype was recorded a few times. V is TRBV6-1 and J is TRBJ1-3; D call uncertain. This CDR3 region has 14 residues. V shed 6 bases and J shed 0 bases, with 9 bases lying between them. Germline values: CDR1 MNHNS, CDR2 SASEGT. CDR3 bases: TGTGCCAGCAGGAGACAACTCTCTGGAAACACCATATATTTT. Its protein product is CASRRQLSGNTIYF.

This clonotype was detected a few times. The genes are TRBV2 and TRBJ2-5; D is unresolved. V shed 7 bases and J shed 2 bases, with 5 bases lying between them. Germline CDR1 and CDR2: SNHLY and FYNNEI. The CDR3 length is 11 residues. CDR3: CASKLQETQYF. The DNA for the CDR3 is TGTGCCAGCAAGCTTCAAGAGACCCAGTACTTC.

The J gene is TRBJ2-7, the V gene TRBV24-1; D is unclear. The germline V gene encodes CDR1 KGHDR and CDR2 SFDVKD. Trimming pared 9 bases from V and 3 bases from J, leaving 5 bases between. This CDR3 region has 10 residues. The CDR3 DNA is TGTGCCACCTCCTTCTACGAGCAGTACTTC. It translates to CATSFYEQYF.

This clonotype has just one count. The chain combines TRBV10-3 with TRBJ2-5; no reliable D call. The ends were cut back, 8 bases at V and 0 bases at J, with 10 bases in the middle. The CDR3 runs to 13 residues. The germline gives CDR1 ENHRY, CDR2 SYGVKD. The CDR3 protein is CAISGQHQETQYF. The CDR3, as DNA: TGTGCCATCTCGGGCCAACACCAAGAGACCCAGTACTTC.

This chain joins TRBV27 and TRBJ2-7; 8 nucleotides align to TRBD1. J was trimmed by 0 bases and V by 6 bases; bases with no gene match: 4. The CDR3 contains 14 residues. Looked up from germline, CDR1 is MNHEY and CDR2 is SMNVEV (reference sequence). The CDR3: CASSLTGGSYEQYF. CDR3 nucleotides: TGTGCCAGCAGCTTAACAGGGGGCTCCTACGAGCAGTACTTC.

The chain joins TRBV10-3 to TRBJ1-5; TRBD1 is a possible D gene (5 bases). Germline CDR1 is ENHRY and CDR2 is SYGVKD. The V gene lost 6 bases and the J gene lost 4 bases, with 10 bases spanning the gap. This CDR3 has 13 residues. DNA of the CDR3: TGTGCCATCAGCGAGGGGCAAAATCAGCCCCAGCATTTT. Translating gives CAISEGQNQPQHF.